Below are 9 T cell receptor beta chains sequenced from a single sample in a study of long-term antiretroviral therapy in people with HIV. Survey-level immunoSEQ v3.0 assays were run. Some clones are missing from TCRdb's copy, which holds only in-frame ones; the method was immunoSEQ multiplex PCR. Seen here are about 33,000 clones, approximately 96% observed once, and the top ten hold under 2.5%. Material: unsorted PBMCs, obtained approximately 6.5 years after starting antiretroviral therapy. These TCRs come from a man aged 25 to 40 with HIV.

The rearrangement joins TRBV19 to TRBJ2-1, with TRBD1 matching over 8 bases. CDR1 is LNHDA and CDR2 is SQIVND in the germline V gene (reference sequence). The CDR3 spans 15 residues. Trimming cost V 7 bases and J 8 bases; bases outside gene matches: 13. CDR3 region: CASNPDRGAAHEQFF. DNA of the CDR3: TGTGCCAGTAACCCAGACAGGGGCGCTGCACATGAGCAGTTCTTC.

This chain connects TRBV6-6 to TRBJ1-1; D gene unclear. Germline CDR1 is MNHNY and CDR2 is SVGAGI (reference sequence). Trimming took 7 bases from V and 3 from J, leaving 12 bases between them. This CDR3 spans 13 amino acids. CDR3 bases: TGTGCCAGCAACTTGGGTAGCGACACTGAAGCTTTCTTT. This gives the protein CASNLGSDTEAFF.

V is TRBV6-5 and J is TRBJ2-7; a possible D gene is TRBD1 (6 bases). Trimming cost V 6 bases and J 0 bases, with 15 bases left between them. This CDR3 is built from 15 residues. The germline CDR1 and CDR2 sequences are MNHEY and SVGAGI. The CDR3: CASSNLGAASYEQYF. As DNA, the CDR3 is TGTGCCAGCAGCAATCTGGGGGCGGCCTCCTACGAGCAGTACTTC.

The CDR3: CSASVSHEQFF. CDR3 bases: TGCAGTGCTAGTGTGAGCCATGAGCAGTTCTTC. V gene TRBV20-1 combines with J gene TRBJ2-1; D unresolved. The CDR3 totals 11 residues. CDR1 DFQATT and CDR2 SNEGSKA come from the germline V gene (reference sequence). V was shortened by 3 bases and J by 8 bases, with 8 bases between the two germline ends.

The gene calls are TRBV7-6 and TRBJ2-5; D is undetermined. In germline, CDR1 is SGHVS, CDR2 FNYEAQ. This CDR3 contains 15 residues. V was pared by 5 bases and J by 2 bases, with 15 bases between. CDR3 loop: CASSPSRTRQETQYF. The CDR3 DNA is TGTGCCAGCAGCCCCTCGCGCACCCGTCAAGAGACCCAGTACTTC.

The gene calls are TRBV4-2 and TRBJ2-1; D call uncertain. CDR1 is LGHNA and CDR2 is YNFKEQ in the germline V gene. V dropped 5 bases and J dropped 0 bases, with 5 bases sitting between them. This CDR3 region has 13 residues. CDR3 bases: TGTGCCAGCAGCGATTACTCCTACAATGAGCAGTTCTTC. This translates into CASSDYSYNEQFF.

The CDR3 reads CASSPLEGGGRLRNEQFF. The CDR3, as DNA: TGCGCCAGCAGCCCCCTCGAGGGTGGCGGGAGGTTGAGAAATGAGCAGTTCTTC. The chain has TRBV4-1 and TRBJ2-1; 8 bases are shared with TRBD2. CDR1 is MGHRA and CDR2 is YSYEKL in the germline V gene. Trimming cost V 4 bases and J 7 bases; bases outside gene matches: 18. This CDR3 is built from 18 residues.

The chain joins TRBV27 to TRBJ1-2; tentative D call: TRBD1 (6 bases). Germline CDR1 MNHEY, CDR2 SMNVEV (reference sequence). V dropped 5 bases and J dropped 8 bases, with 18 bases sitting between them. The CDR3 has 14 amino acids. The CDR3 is CASSTGQPGRGYTF. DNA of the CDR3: TGTGCCAGCAGTACCGGACAGCCGGGGAGAGGCTACACCTTC.

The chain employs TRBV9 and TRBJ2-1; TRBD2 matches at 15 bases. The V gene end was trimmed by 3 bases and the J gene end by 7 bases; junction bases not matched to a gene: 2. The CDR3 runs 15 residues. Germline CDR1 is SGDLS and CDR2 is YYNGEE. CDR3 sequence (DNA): TGTGCCAGCAGCGCCGGGACTAGCGGGAGGAATGAGCAGTTCTTC. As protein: CASSAGTSGRNEQFF.